This T cell receptor beta chain was sequenced during a study of blood T cell repertoires in COVID-19. Method: immunoSEQ multiplex PCR; TCRdb's copy keeps in-frame clones and lacks some. Of some 140,000 clones listed, approximately 86% are singletons. Sequencing used peripheral blood. The clonotype was recovered from a man in his fifties or sixties with COVID-19, enrolled during active disease.

As DNA, the CDR3 is TGTGCCAGCAGCTTAGGTGCTAGCGGGGGTGGTGAGCAGTACTTC. Amino acids: CASSLGASGGGEQYF. The rearrangement links TRBV7-8 to TRBJ2-7, with TRBD2 matching 10 bases. V was pared by 1 base and J by 7 bases, with 7 bases of the junction left unmatched. The CDR3 contains 15 residues. Germline CDR1 and CDR2: SGHVS and FQNEAQ.